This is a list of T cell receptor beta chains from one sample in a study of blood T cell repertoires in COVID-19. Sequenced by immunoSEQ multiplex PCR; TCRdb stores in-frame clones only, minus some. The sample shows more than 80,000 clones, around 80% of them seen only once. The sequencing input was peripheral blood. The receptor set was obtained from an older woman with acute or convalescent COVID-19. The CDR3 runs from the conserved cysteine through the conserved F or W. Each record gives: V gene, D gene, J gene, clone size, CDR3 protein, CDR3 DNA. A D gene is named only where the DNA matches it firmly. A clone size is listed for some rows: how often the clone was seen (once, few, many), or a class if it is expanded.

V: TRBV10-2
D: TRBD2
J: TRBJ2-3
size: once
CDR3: CASSEFLAGDTDTQYF
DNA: TGCGCCAGCAGTGAGTTTCTAGCGGGAGACACAGATACGCAGTATTTT

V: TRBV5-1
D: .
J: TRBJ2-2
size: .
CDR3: CASSLNLQGNTGELFF
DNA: TGCGCCAGCAGCTTGAATCTCCAGGGGAACACCGGGGAGCTGTTTTTT

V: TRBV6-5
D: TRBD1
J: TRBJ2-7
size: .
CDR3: CASSLRDSSYEQYF
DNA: TGTGCCAGCAGCCTACGGGACAGCTCCTACGAGCAGTACTTC

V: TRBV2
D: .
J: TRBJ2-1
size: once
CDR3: CASSETRSELFF
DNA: TGTGCCAGCAGTGAAACCCGCTCGGAGCTGTTCTTC

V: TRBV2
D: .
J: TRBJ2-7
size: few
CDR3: CASSDGGLYYEQYF
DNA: TGTGCCAGCAGTGACGGGGGTTTGTATTACGAGCAGTACTTC

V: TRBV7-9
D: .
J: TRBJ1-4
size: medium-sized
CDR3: CASREGAANEKLFF
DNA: TGTGCCAGCCGGGAGGGAGCGGCTAATGAAAAACTGTTTTTT

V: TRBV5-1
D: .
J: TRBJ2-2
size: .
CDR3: CASSLAQGSTGELFF
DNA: TGCGCCAGCAGCTTGGCCCAGGGTTCCACCGGGGAGCTGTTTTTT

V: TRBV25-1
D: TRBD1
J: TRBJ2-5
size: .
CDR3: CASSRQGPGETQYF
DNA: TGTGCCAGCAGCCGACAGGGGCCCGGGGAGACCCAGTACTTC

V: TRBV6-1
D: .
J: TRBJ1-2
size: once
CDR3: CASSEVSGPYGYTF
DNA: TGTGCCAGCAGTGAAGTGTCAGGCCCCTATGGCTACACCTTC

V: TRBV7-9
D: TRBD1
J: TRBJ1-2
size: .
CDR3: CASSSWDRVDYGYTF
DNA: TGTGCCAGCAGTTCATGGGACAGGGTCGACTATGGCTACACCTTC

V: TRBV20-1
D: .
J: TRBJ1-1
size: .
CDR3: CSANRGTEAFF
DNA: TGCAGTGCTAATAGGGGAACTGAAGCTTTCTTT

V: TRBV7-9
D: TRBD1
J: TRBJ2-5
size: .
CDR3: CASSLAGGFIETQYF
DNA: TGTGCCAGCAGCTTAGCAGGGGGCTTTATAGAGACCCAGTACTTC